The TCR beta chain described here comes from a study of T cell responses to AZD1222 COVID-19 vaccine. The protocol was immunoSEQ multiplex PCR, while the TCRdb copy is restricted to in-frame clones and leaves out a portion. The data contain 100,000 to 150,000 clones, approximately 90% of them singletons. Germline values: CDR1 SGHTA, CDR2 FQGNSA. This CDR3 is 16 amino acids long. The ends lost 3 bases at V and 0 bases at J; junction bases unmatched: 7. The chain combines TRBV7-2 with TRBJ2-7; the match to TRBD1 covers 8 bases. Sequenced material: peripheral blood, taken on day 0 of AZD1222 vaccination. The sequence came from an adult in good health. CDR3 in amino acids: CASSFRGQASSYEQYF. In nucleotides, the CDR3 is TGTGCCAGCAGCTTTCGGGGACAGGCGAGCTCCTACGAGCAGTACTTC. The variable domain in full, with the rest retrieved from reference TRBV7-2 and TRBJ2-7, is GAGVSQSPSNKVTEKGKDVELRCDPISGHTALYWYRQSLGQGLEFLIYFQGNSAPDKSGLPSDRFSAERTGGSVSTLTIQRTQQEDSAVYLCASSFRGQASSYEQYFGPGTRLTVT.